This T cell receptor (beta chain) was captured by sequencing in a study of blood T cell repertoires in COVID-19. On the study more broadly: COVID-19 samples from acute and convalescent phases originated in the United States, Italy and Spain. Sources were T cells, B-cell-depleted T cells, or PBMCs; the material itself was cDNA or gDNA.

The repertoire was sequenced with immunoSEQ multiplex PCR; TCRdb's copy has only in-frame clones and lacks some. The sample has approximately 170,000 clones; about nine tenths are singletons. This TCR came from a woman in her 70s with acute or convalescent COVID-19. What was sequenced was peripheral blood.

The CDR3, as DNA: TGTGCCAGCAGCTTCGGGTTCTCCTACGAGCAGTACTTC. It specifies CASSFGFSYEQYF. This sequence joins TRBV7-2 and TRBJ2-7; D gene unclear. The length of the CDR3 is 13 residues. The V and J ends lost 3 bases and 0 bases respectively, with 6 bases between them. The germline gives CDR1 SGHTA, CDR2 FQGNSA.